The 21 T cell receptor beta chains below were found in one sample sequenced in a study of shared clonotypes between healthy human individuals. Method: immunoSEQ multiplex PCR; TCRdb's copy keeps in-frame clones and lacks some. Of approximately 2,300,000 clones in the sample, about nine tenths were seen once. Specimen: naive CD4+ T cells from PBMCs. Described subset: CD45RA+ positively selected. These receptors originate from a man between 18 and 35 years old in good health. Some clones in this sample may be carry-over from other donors' samples.

The chain employs TRBV19 and TRBJ2-2; no clear D. CDR3 length: 15 amino acids. Trimming shortened V by 5 bases and J by 0 bases, and 10 bases separated the two germline ends. CDR1 LNHDA and CDR2 SQIVND come from the germline V gene (reference sequence). The CDR3 nucleotides are TGTGCCAGTAGTGTTGGGGTCTCGAACACCGGGGAGCTGTTTTTT. This sequence encodes CASSVGVSNTGELFF.

This chain joins TRBV30 and TRBJ1-1; TRBD1 agrees at 7 bases. CDR3 length: 11 amino acids. Trimming cost V 3 bases and J 8 bases; bases outside gene matches: 3. Germline V gene sequence: CDR1 GTSNPN, CDR2 SVGIG (reference sequence). CDR3 sequence (DNA): TGTGCCTGGAGCGAGGACAGGGAAGCTTTCTTT. Translating it yields CAWSEDREAFF.

The V gene is TRBV11-3, the J gene TRBJ1-2; D unresolved. Per germline, CDR1 SGHNT and CDR2 YENEEA. Trimming cost V 0 bases and J 5 bases, with 10 bases left between them. The length of the CDR3 is 14 residues. Written as DNA, the CDR3 is TGTGCCAGCAGCTTAGAACCGAACGTTTATGGCTACACCTTC. This encodes CASSLEPNVYGYTF.

The chain carries TRBV11-2 and TRBJ1-3, with TRBD1 matching over 8 bases. The CDR3 has 16 amino acids. Germline values: CDR1 SGHAT, CDR2 FQNNGV. The V and J ends lost 4 bases and 0 bases, in that order; junction bases with no gene match: 5. The CDR3 nucleotides are TGTGCCAGCAGCTACCCAGGGGGCATCTCTGGAAACACCATATATTTT. Translation gives CASSYPGGISGNTIYF.

This sequence joins TRBV28 and TRBJ2-1, with D tentatively TRBD2 (6 bases). Germline V CDR1 and CDR2: MDHEN, SYDVKM. V gave up 4 bases and J gave up 7 bases, with 14 bases separating them. The CDR3 runs to 14 residues. The CDR3 reads CASSSTGEWNEQFF. CDR3 in DNA: TGTGCCAGCAGTTCCACGGGAGAATGGAATGAGCAGTTCTTC.

CDR3 in DNA: TGTGCCAGCGGGACCCAATTCAAAGGTGGCTACACCTTC. Its protein is CASGTQFKGGYTF. The chain links TRBV28 to TRBJ1-2, with D possibly TRBD1 on 5 matching bases. Germline values: CDR1 MDHEN, CDR2 SYDVKM. The CDR3 loop spans 13 amino acids. Trimming stripped 8 bases from V and 7 bases from J, with 17 bases between.

The rearrangement links TRBV28 to TRBJ1-6; D remains unclear. The germline V gene has CDR1 MDHEN and CDR2 SYDVKM. Trimming cost V 8 bases and J 0 bases, with 20 bases left between them. This CDR3 spans 18 amino acids. This CDR3 is CASSHTLRSRSYNSPLHF. CDR3 bases: TGTGCCAGCTCTCATACGTTGAGGTCGCGCTCCTATAATTCACCCCTCCACTTT.

The chain employs TRBV6-1 and TRBJ1-5; a possible D gene is TRBD1 (5 bases). V lost 0 bases and J 1 base, leaving 7 bases between the germline ends. The CDR3 is made up of 15 amino acids. Per the germline V gene, CDR1 is MNHNS and CDR2 is SASEGT. CDR3 bases: TGTGCCAGCAGTGAAGCCCAGGGAAGCAATCAGCCCCAGCATTTT. Protein sequence: CASSEAQGSNQPQHF.

The rearrangement uses TRBV6-5 and TRBJ2-4; D is undetermined. From germline, CDR1 is MNHEY and CDR2 SVGAGI. V was trimmed by 5 bases and J by 8 bases, leaving 13 bases between them. The CDR3 length is 13 residues. The CDR3 DNA sequence: TGTGCCAGCAGTCCAGGACCGAGAGACATTCAGTACTTC. It yields the protein CASSPGPRDIQYF.

Here the CDR3 reads CASSSAVSRHTEAFF. In DNA, the CDR3 is TGTGCCAGCAGTTCCGCGGTCTCCCGGCACACTGAAGCTTTCTTT. J is TRBJ1-1 and V is TRBV6-5; D not certain. Deletions cut 4 bases from V and 3 bases from J, with 15 bases between. Germline values: CDR1 MNHEY, CDR2 SVGAGI. CDR3 length equals 15 residues.

The table lists this clone with a count of one. The genes are TRBV9 and TRBJ2-4, with a tentative D call TRBD1 (5 bases). Trimming shortened V by 4 bases and J by 2 bases, and 16 bases separated the two germline ends. Germline V gene sequence: CDR1 SGDLS, CDR2 YYNGEE. The CDR3 totals 16 residues. In DNA, the CDR3 is TGTGCCAGCAGCCCCCACATACAGGATTCCAAAAACATTCAGTACTTC. It codes for CASSPHIQDSKNIQYF.

The chain uses TRBV6-4 and TRBJ2-1; 13 nucleotides match TRBD2. V gave up 5 bases and J gave up 3 bases; unmatched junction bases: 1. Germline V CDR1 and CDR2: MRHNA, SNTAGT. The CDR3 extends over 15 amino acids. The CDR3 nucleotides read TGTGCCAGCAGTACTAGCGGGAGGGGCTACAATGAGCAGTTCTTC. It encodes CASSTSGRGYNEQFF.

On this clone itself: The same CDR3 is also encoded by other DNA sequences in this sample. The chain recombines TRBV4-3 with TRBJ2-5, with D hard to call. The length of the CDR3 is 13 residues. V was cut by 0 bases and J by 5 bases, with 7 bases left in between. Germline CDR1 and CDR2: LGHNA and YSLEER. The CDR3 loop reads CASSQEWGETQYF. For the CDR3, the DNA is TGCGCCAGCAGCCAAGAGTGGGGTGAGACCCAGTACTTC.

This chain joins TRBV28 and TRBJ1-1; D uncertain. Trimming removed 2 bases from V and 0 bases from J, with 16 bases in between. The CDR3 is 17 amino acids. CDR1 MDHEN and CDR2 SYDVKM come from the germline V gene. The CDR3 here is CASSLLGSLILNTEAFF. The CDR3 DNA reads as TGTGCCAGCAGTTTACTAGGTAGCCTTATCCTGAACACTGAAGCTTTCTTT.

A remark on this clone: This sample also contains other DNA sequences that code for the same CDR3. The chain combines TRBV18 with TRBJ2-1; 9 nucleotides agree with TRBD2. The CDR3 runs to 15 residues. Germline V gene lookup returns CDR1 KGHSH and CDR2 LQKENI. After removal of 3 bases from V and 2 bases from J, the junction contained 2 bases not matched to a gene. The DNA of the CDR3 is TGTGCCAGCTCACCCCTAGCGGGAACCTACAATGAGCAGTTCTTC. Translated: CASSPLAGTYNEQFF.

The chain carries TRBV30 and TRBJ2-5; 7 bases are a match to TRBD1. The last part of the DNA fits TRBJ2-7 better; the J call may be wrong. The CDR3 is 15 residues long. From germline, CDR1 is GTSNPN and CDR2 SVGIG (reference sequence). The CDR3, as DNA: TGTGCCTGGAGGGACAGGACGGTTTCTCGCTACGAGCAGTACTTC. Its protein is CAWRDRTVSRYEQYF.

With regard to this clone: The same CDR3 can be traced to other DNA sequences in this sample. The chain couples TRBV5-1 to TRBJ2-7; D gene uncertain. Germline V gene sequence: CDR1 SGHRS, CDR2 YFSETQ. V was clipped by 5 bases and J by 2 bases, with 8 bases between them. This CDR3 has 12 amino acids. CDR3 sequence (DNA): TGCGCCAGCAGTTTAGAACCCTACGAGCAGTACTTC. The encoded protein is CASSLEPYEQYF.

The J gene is TRBJ2-3, the V gene TRBV18; D is perhaps TRBD2 (6 bases). CDR3 length: 13 residues. Germline V lookup: CDR1 KGHSH, CDR2 LQKENI. V was clipped by 6 bases and J by 4 bases, with 11 bases between them. Here the CDR3 reads CASSKTGADTQYF. The CDR3 bases are TGTGCCAGCTCTAAAACGGGAGCAGATACGCAGTATTTT.

This chain connects TRBV7-2 to TRBJ2-5; D not resolved. The CDR3 has 12 residues. V lost 5 bases and J 4 bases, leaving 8 bases between the germline ends. Germline V gene data show CDR1 as SGHTA and CDR2 as FQGNSA. The CDR3 loop is CASSQHRETQYF. The CDR3, as DNA: TGTGCCAGCAGCCAACACCGAGAGACCCAGTACTTC. The full variable domain, completed using reference TRBV7-2 and TRBJ2-5, is GAGVSQSPSNKVTEKGKDVELRCDPISGHTALYWYRQSLGQGLEFLIYFQGNSAPDKSGLPSDRFSAERTGGSVSTLTIQRTQQEDSAVYLCASSQHRETQYFGPGTRLLVL.

The rearrangement joins TRBV25-1 to TRBJ1-4, with D perhaps TRBD1 (6 bases). V lost 10 bases to trimming and J lost 3 bases, with 12 bases between them. CDR1 MGHDK and CDR2 SYGVNS come from the germline V gene. This CDR3 is built from 13 residues. CDR3 sequence (DNA): TGTGCCATCCGAGGGGGGTCTAATGAAAAACTGTTTTTT. Protein product: CAIRGGSNEKLFF.

The chain carries TRBV5-3 and TRBJ2-7; a possible D gene is TRBD2 (6 bases). TRBV5-3 is annotated as an ORF whose role is uncertain. The CDR3 spans 18 residues. V was cut by 4 bases and J by 3 bases, with 26 bases left in between. As DNA, the CDR3 is TGTGCCAGAAGCCGCGATCTCCCGGGACTGGCTATAATCTACGAGCAGTACTTC. It encodes CARSRDLPGLAIIYEQYF.